The 21 T cell receptor beta chains below come from one sample, sequenced in a study of shared clonotypes between healthy human individuals. Only CD45RO-negative cells positively selected for CCR7 counted as naive CD8 cells, so terminally differentiated effector memory CD45RA+ cells were excluded. The method was immunoSEQ multiplex PCR; TCRdb's version includes in-frame clones alone and lacks a portion of them. The sample shows around 2,100,000 clones, 85% to 95% of them seen only once. The specimen was naive CD8+ T cells sorted from blood. These receptors were obtained from a man aged 18-30 years in good health.

The chain is built from TRBV7-8 and TRBJ2-2, with 15 nucleotides matching TRBD2. This CDR3 spans 19 amino acids. Germline CDR1 SGHVS, CDR2 FQNEAQ. V shed 5 bases, J shed 5 bases, and the junction held 12 bases outside the gene matches. CDR3 amino acids: CASSPQAPGLAGGTGELFF. In DNA form, the CDR3 reads TGTGCCAGCAGCCCCCAGGCCCCGGGACTAGCGGGAGGAACCGGGGAGCTGTTTTTT.

The chain is built from TRBV5-4 and TRBJ2-2; no reliable D call. This CDR3 has 15 residues. The V and J ends lost 0 bases and 2 bases respectively, with 8 bases between them. Germline CDR1 is SGHNT and CDR2 is YYREEE (reference sequence). The CDR3 loop is CASSLADINTGELFF. CDR3 DNA: TGTGCCAGCAGCTTGGCCGACATTAACACCGGGGAGCTGTTTTTT.

In the case of this clone: The same CDR3 can be traced to other DNA sequences in this sample. V gene TRBV19 combines with J gene TRBJ1-1, with D uncertain. Germline CDR1 reads LNHDA; CDR2 reads SQIVND (reference sequence). V dropped 5 bases and J dropped 1 base, with 8 bases sitting between them. The CDR3 runs to 13 residues. Here the CDR3 DNA reads TGTGCCAGTAGTTCCGGTGGGAACACTGAAGCTTTCTTT. This gives the protein CASSSGGNTEAFF.

The chain combines TRBV11-2 with TRBJ2-7; 8 bases align to TRBD1. The CDR3 totals 16 residues. Germline CDR1 SGHAT, CDR2 FQNNGV. V was pared by 5 bases and J by 4 bases, with 13 bases of the junction left unmatched. The CDR3 loop reads CASSPPSRGTGYEQYF. The CDR3 DNA follows: TGTGCCAGCAGCCCCCCTAGTAGGGGGACAGGATACGAGCAGTACTTC.

The rearrangement links TRBV28 to TRBJ2-7; TRBD1 matches 9 bases. V was pared by 4 bases and J by 7 bases, with 8 bases of the junction left unmatched. CDR1 and CDR2 from the germline V gene are MDHEN and SYDVKM. The CDR3 length is 14 residues. CDR3 sequence reads: CASSSWTGVVEQYF. The DNA for the CDR3 is TGTGCCAGCAGTTCTTGGACAGGGGTGGTTGAGCAGTACTTC.

This chain's CDR3 is CASSTQTGGANYGYTF. The CDR3 DNA follows: TGTGCCAGCAGCACACAAACAGGGGGCGCTAACTATGGCTACACCTTC. The J gene is TRBJ1-2, the V gene TRBV5-6; 9 bases are shared with TRBD1. CDR3 size: 16 residues. Trimming at V came to 4 bases and at J to 0 bases, leaving 7 bases not matched to a gene. Germline assignment: CDR1 SGHDT and CDR2 YYEEEE.

A single count supports this clone. This chain uses TRBV27 with TRBJ1-2; possible D gene TRBD1, 5 bases. The germline V gene has CDR1 MNHEY and CDR2 SMNVEV (reference sequence). The germline V and J ends were trimmed by 0 bases and 3 bases, with 8 bases remaining between them. CDR3 length: 14 residues. The CDR3 region is CASSLSSGDYGYTF. The CDR3 DNA sequence: TGTGCCAGCAGTTTATCCTCGGGGGACTATGGCTACACCTTC.

This rearrangement joins TRBV5-4 to TRBJ1-2; TRBD1 matches 7 bases. This CDR3 contains 14 residues. From germline, CDR1 is SGHNT and CDR2 YYREEE (reference sequence). The trim removed 6 bases at V and 0 bases at J, leaving 5 bases unmatched. In DNA, the CDR3 is TGTGCCAGCACCCCAGGGGGACCTAACTATGGCTACACCTTC. This gives the protein CASTPGGPNYGYTF.

This chain joins TRBV7-2 and TRBJ2-2; a possible D gene is TRBD2 (6 bases). CDR3 length: 15 amino acids. Germline V gene sequence: CDR1 SGHTA, CDR2 FQGNSA. Trimming left V 5 bases short and J 4 bases short, with 14 bases between. The CDR3 region has the DNA TGTGCCAGCAGCAAAGGGGCGGGATTCACCGGGGAGCTGTTTTTT. This gives the protein CASSKGAGFTGELFF.

This chain uses TRBV28 with TRBJ1-2, with 10 bases identical to TRBD1. J lost 1 base, V lost 5 bases, and 7 bases had no gene match. The CDR3 consists of 16 residues. In germline, CDR1 is MDHEN, CDR2 SYDVKM. The CDR3 region has the DNA TGTGCCAGCAGTGGGAGGACAGGGGGAAATAACTATGGCTACACCTTC. Encoded protein: CASSGRTGGNNYGYTF.

The chain is built from TRBV6-6 and TRBJ1-1; TRBD1 might be the D (6 bases). V lost 4 bases, J lost 2 bases, and 11 bases lay in between. The CDR3 length is 14 residues. The germline V gene has CDR1 MNHNY and CDR2 SVGAGI (reference sequence). The CDR3 DNA reads TGTGCCAGCAGTTTCCCCGGGGGCAACACTGAAGCTTTCTTT. It translates to CASSFPGGNTEAFF.

The genes are TRBV10-2 and TRBJ2-7; no clear D. V dropped 4 bases and J dropped 3 bases, with 10 bases sitting between them. The V gene's germline CDR1 is WSHSY and CDR2 SAAADI. CDR3 length: 13 residues. CDR3 nucleotides: TGCGCCAGCAGTGCGAATACGTACTACGAGCAGTACTTC. Its protein product is CASSANTYYEQYF.

This clone was recorded only once. The same CDR3 can be traced to other DNA sequences in this sample. V is TRBV9 and J is TRBJ2-5; 7 bases are a match to TRBD2. V shed 3 bases, J shed 2 bases, and the junction held 1 base outside the gene matches. This CDR3 contains 13 residues. CDR1 and CDR2 from the germline V gene are SGDLS and YYNGEE. The CDR3 spells CASSGGGQETQYF. The DNA of the CDR3 is TGTGCCAGCAGCGGCGGGGGACAAGAGACCCAGTACTTC.

This clone was counted once. This chain links TRBV5-1 with TRBJ2-7; possibly TRBD1 for D (6 bases). Trimming took off 0 bases at V and 3 bases at J, with 10 bases between the two ends. Germline CDR1 and CDR2: SGHRS and YFSETQ. There are 14 residues in the CDR3. DNA of the CDR3: TGCGCCAGCAGCTTGGAAGGGGACATCTACGAGCAGTACTTC. Translation gives CASSLEGDIYEQYF.

V gene TRBV28 combines with J gene TRBJ2-7; 7 bases are a match to TRBD1. V was clipped by 6 bases and J by 2 bases; unmatched bases: 10. Germline V gene sequence: CDR1 MDHEN, CDR2 SYDVKM. This CDR3 spans 15 amino acids. The DNA for the CDR3 is TGTGCCAGCAGCCTCATCGGACAGGCGGCCTACGAGCAGTACTTC. It codes for CASSLIGQAAYEQYF.

The chain employs TRBV10-2 and TRBJ1-3, with D unresolved. Germline V gene data show CDR1 as WSHSY and CDR2 as SAAADI. This CDR3 region has 14 residues. V was shortened by 4 bases and J by 4 bases, with 11 bases between the two germline ends. This chain's CDR3 is CASSGVGSGNTIYF. In DNA form, the CDR3 reads TGCGCCAGCAGTGGGGTGGGTTCGGGAAACACCATATATTTT.

Here the CDR3 reads CASSYGGGVAGELFF. The CDR3 nucleotides read TGTGCCAGCAGTTACGGGGGCGGAGTGGCCGGGGAGCTGTTTTTT. The V call is TRBV6-5, the J call TRBJ2-2; D perhaps matches TRBD1 (6 bases). CDR1 and CDR2 from the germline V gene are MNHEY and SVGAGI. This CDR3 has 15 amino acids. Trimming stripped 2 bases from V and 6 bases from J, with 13 bases between.

The gene calls are TRBV29-1 and TRBJ2-7; a weak D match, TRBD1 (6 bases). The germline V and J ends were trimmed by 0 bases and 2 bases, with 14 bases remaining between them. There are 15 residues in the CDR3. Germline-derived CDR1 and CDR2 are SQVTM and ANQGSEA. The CDR3 region is CSVEDRSGDTYEQYF. CDR3 nucleotides: TGCAGCGTTGAAGATCGGTCAGGGGACACCTACGAGCAGTACTTC.

CDR3 sequence: CASSSLTGSGANVLTF. The CDR3 DNA reads as TGTGCCAGCAGCTCCTTGACAGGTTCTGGGGCCAACGTCCTGACTTTC. This chain connects TRBV13 to TRBJ2-6; a weak D match, TRBD1 (6 bases). The CDR3 sequence is 16 residues long. Germline CDR1 and CDR2: PRHDT and FYEKMQ (reference sequence). V lost 4 bases, J lost 1 base, and 11 bases lay in between.

Worth noting for this clone: Other nucleotide sequences from this sample produce the same CDR3. The chain uses TRBV7-8 and TRBJ2-5; 11 bases match TRBD2. The J segment lost 2 bases and the V segment lost 5 bases, leaving 7 bases of the junction unmatched. CDR3 size: 16 residues. Per the germline V gene, CDR1 is SGHVS and CDR2 is FQNEAQ. The CDR3 nucleotides read TGTGCCAGCAGCACGAGACTAGCGGGGATACAAGAGACCCAGTACTTC. It encodes CASSTRLAGIQETQYF.

The rearrangement joins TRBV19 to TRBJ1-5; tentative D call: TRBD1 (5 bases). Germline values: CDR1 LNHDA, CDR2 SQIVND (reference sequence). The CDR3 totals 17 residues. V was shortened by 1 base and J by 2 bases, with 15 bases between the two germline ends. Written as DNA, the CDR3 is TGTGCCAGTAGTATAGTATCGGGGGGTTGGGGCAATCAGCCCCAGCATTTT. It encodes CASSIVSGGWGNQPQHF.